This record concerns one T cell receptor beta chain sequence. Authors' methods: Estimation of nucleated cell counts was performed using reference gene primer amplification. Clones were read by immunoSEQ multiplex PCR, and TCRdb kept only the in-frame ones, dropping some. The DNA gave D and trimming, while V, J and clone size come from that table. The table shows around 120,000 clones, with about four fifths occurring only once. The sample belongs to a study of blood T cell repertoires in COVID-19. With 1 base removed from V and 7 bases from J, the gap between germline ends came to 5 bases. This CDR3 has 13 residues. Germline CDR1 reads SGHTA; CDR2 reads FQGTGA.

The receptor's source is a man aged 80 or over with active or convalescent COVID-19. Sequencing used peripheral blood. The rearrangement links TRBV7-3 to TRBJ1-6; D unclear. The CDR3 sequence is CASSLNPNSPLHF. DNA of the CDR3: TGTGCCAGCAGCTTAAATCCAAATTCACCCCTCCACTTT. The full variable domain, with the rest looked up from reference TRBV7-3 and TRBJ1-6, is GAGVSQTPSNKVTEKGKYVELRCDPISGHTALYWYRQSLGQGPEFLIYFQGTGAADDSGLPNDRFFAVRPEGSVSTLKIQRTERGDSAVYLCASSLNPNSPLHFGNGTRLTVT.